This T cell receptor beta chain comes out of a study of naive and memory T cell subsets. Sequential positive selection took CD4 T cells first, then CD8 T cells. The CDR3 loop spans 13 amino acids. V shed 6 bases and J shed 0 bases, with 6 bases lying between them. In germline, CDR1 is MNHEY, CDR2 SVGAGI. This clonotype was counted between two and nine times. The target antigen is unknown. Two oligonucleotides, mixed equimolar, formed the beta constant-region primer covering TRBC1 and TRBC2. Four rounds of PCR amplified the ligated cDNA using nested alpha and beta constant-region primers plus SP2. A 12-nucleotide UMI and the SP2 primer were added to the cDNA 3' end by oligonucleotide ligation. TCRdb called the UMI-ligation and nested PCR reads again in MiXCR, with one record for every CDR3 protein. The sample lists fewer than 150,000 distinct CDR3 sequences; around 21% were seen once. Study-level points and caveats: Diversity fell and Gini index rose from naive through CM, EM, EMRA. Naive repertoires, especially CD8, held a few larger clonotypes, possibly memory cells re-expressing CD45RA.

The sample was naive CD8+ T cells from blood. V is TRBV6-5 and J is TRBJ1-5; D remains ambiguous. This clonotype was sampled from a human donor in good health. CDR3 in DNA: TGTGCCAGCAGGGAGGGTAGCAATCAGCCCCAGCATTTT. Its protein is CASREGSNQPQHF.